These 30 T cell receptor beta chains were all obtained from the same sample, sequenced in a study of CXCR3-negative and CXCR3-positive naive CD8 T cells. Study-level results: CXCR3-positive naive cells had more hydrophobic TRB CDR3s than CXCR3-negative naive cells.

The TRB libraries of cDNA were built by UMI-labeled 5' RACE. From the 5' RACE reads, TCRdb lists one entry per CDR3 protein and no DNA. Here the sample table reports 55,000 to 75,000 distinct CDR3 sequences. These receptors have no known antigen. Sequencing input: naive CXCR3+ CD8+ T cells from blood. Subset defined: CD45RO-CCR7+CD27+CD95- naive CD8+ T cells expressing CXCR3 (TNR3+). The receptors come from a human donor in good health. Some clones in this sample may be carry-over from other donors' samples.

The rearrangement uses TRBV29-1 and TRBJ2-7; TCRdb calls TRBD2, which cannot be checked without DNA. Germline V CDR1 and CDR2: SQVTM, ANQGSEA. The CDR3 totals 13 residues. This CDR3 is CSVERPNSYEQYF.

V gene TRBV20-1 combines with J gene TRBJ1-3. CDR3 size: 13 residues. Germline assignment: CDR1 DFQATT and CDR2 SNEGSKA (reference sequence). The CDR3 protein is CSASYDSGNTIYF.

The gene calls are TRBV7-2 and TRBJ1-5. Germline values: CDR1 SGHTA, CDR2 FQGNSA. CDR3 length: 18 residues. The CDR3 loop is CASSLGANTAYSNQPQHF.

J is TRBJ1-3 and V is TRBV7-9. Germline values: CDR1 SEHNR, CDR2 FQNEAQ (reference sequence). The CDR3 extends over 15 amino acids. The chain's CDR3 is CASSLNGESGNTIYF. Using reference TRBV7-9 and TRBJ1-3 for the parts outside the CDR3, the full variable domain is DTGVSQNPRHKITKRGQNVTFRCDPISEHNRLYWYRQTLGQGPEFLTYFQNEAQLEKSRLLSDRFSAERPKGSFSTLEIQRTEQGDSAMYLCASSLNGESGNTIYFGEGSWLTVV.

The V call is TRBV5-4, the J call TRBJ2-7; TCRdb's D call of TRBD1 is untestable without DNA. The CDR3 has 15 residues. Germline CDR1 SGHNT, CDR2 YYREEE (reference sequence). The CDR3 sequence is CASSLGGSGDYEQYF. Combining the CDR3 with reference TRBV5-4 and TRBJ2-7 gives the whole variable domain ETGVTQSPTHLIKTRGQQVTLRCSSQSGHNTVSWYQQALGQGPQFIFQYYREEENGRGNFPPRFSGLQFPNYSSELNVNALELDDSALYLCASSLGGSGDYEQYFGPGTRLTVT.

The chain uses TRBV29-1 and TRBJ2-1; as DNA is missing, the TRBD1 call by TCRdb cannot be tested. The V gene's germline CDR1 is SQVTM and CDR2 ANQGSEA. The CDR3 extends over 16 amino acids. CDR3 region: CSVDGTGVKGTDEQFF.

This rearrangement joins TRBV7-9 to TRBJ1-2. The CDR3 has 14 amino acids. Germline CDR1 is SEHNR and CDR2 is FQNEAQ (reference sequence). CDR3 sequence reads: CASFGWTDNYGYTF.

V is TRBV4-2 and J is TRBJ2-3. Germline lookup yields CDR1 LGHNA and CDR2 YNFKEQ. The CDR3 consists of 14 residues. This chain's CDR3 is CASSPTLGTDTQYF.

CDR3 protein: CASSQDPDRGGFTGELFF. V and J are TRBV4-3 and TRBJ2-2; absent DNA, TCRdb's TRBD1 call cannot be checked. The CDR3 totals 18 residues. CDR1 LGHNA and CDR2 YSLEER come from the germline V gene.

V gene TRBV29-1 combines with J gene TRBJ2-7; checking the TCRdb D call of TRBD2 is not possible without DNA. This CDR3 comprises 14 residues. Germline CDR1 SQVTM, CDR2 ANQGSEA. CDR3 amino acids: CSVVGLAGAYEQYF.

This chain uses TRBV5-1 with TRBJ2-2; TCRdb gives TRBD1 as the D gene, but with no DNA this cannot be confirmed. The germline V gene has CDR1 SGHRS and CDR2 YFSETQ. There are 19 residues in the CDR3. The CDR3 region is CASSSPRTGMGHTAGELFF.

This chain joins TRBV9 and TRBJ2-7. CDR3 length equals 13 residues. Germline lookup yields CDR1 SGDLS and CDR2 YYNGEE. The CDR3 here is CASSQDSPYEQYF.

The V and J genes are TRBV7-9 and TRBJ1-1; absent DNA, TCRdb's TRBD1 call cannot be checked. Germline V gives CDR1 SEHNR, CDR2 FQNEAQ (reference sequence). This CDR3 has 15 residues. The CDR3 region is CASSGTTLGDTEAFF.

V gene TRBV5-1 combines with J gene TRBJ1-4; TCRdb lists TRBD1, though no DNA is available to test this call. The CDR3 is made up of 14 amino acids. Germline V lookup: CDR1 SGHRS, CDR2 YFSETQ. The CDR3 sequence is CASSLAGDTEKLFF.

The CDR3 loop reads CASSPSDRYNQPQHF. V and J are TRBV6-2 or TRBV6-3 and TRBJ1-5; TCRdb gives TRBD1 as the D gene, but with no DNA this cannot be confirmed. Germline values: CDR1 MNHEY, CDR2 SVGEGT. CDR3 length equals 15 residues.

This rearrangement joins TRBV12-3 or TRBV12-4 to TRBJ1-4; TCRdb's assignment of TRBD1 cannot be checked, as there is no DNA. The CDR3 has 15 residues. The CDR3 region is CASSDTGKRGEKLFF.

The gene calls are TRBV29-1 and TRBJ2-2; the TCRdb call, TRBD1, lacks DNA for checking. The germline V gene encodes CDR1 SQVTM and CDR2 ANQGSEA. The CDR3 contains 13 residues. CDR3 amino acids: CSSGPGATGELFF.

The chain is built from TRBV7-9 and TRBJ2-1; no DNA is available, so the TRBD1 call from TCRdb remains unchecked. Germline-derived CDR1 and CDR2 are SEHNR and FQNEAQ (reference sequence). The CDR3 is 14 residues long. The CDR3 here is CASSLPGQGLGQFF.

This sequence joins TRBV12-3 or TRBV12-4 and TRBJ2-1. This CDR3 region has 15 residues. The CDR3 region is CASSFLGSSYNEQFF.

The chain joins TRBV12-3 or TRBV12-4 to TRBJ2-7. The CDR3 has 12 residues. CDR3 loop: CASSLQVYEQYF.

The rearrangement links TRBV29-1 to TRBJ2-3. Germline CDR1 and CDR2: SQVTM and ANQGSEA. The CDR3 totals 14 residues. The CDR3 reads CSVDVGFSTDTQYF.

The rearrangement joins TRBV19 to TRBJ2-1; TCRdb names TRBD1, which stays unverified in the absence of DNA. This CDR3 has 16 residues. CDR1 is LNHDA, CDR2 SQIVND, per germline (reference sequence). The CDR3 reads CASSIIRGHYYNEQFF.

The chain links TRBV7-9 to TRBJ2-5; TCRdb's D gene call, TRBD1, goes unchecked for lack of DNA. The CDR3 totals 15 residues. Germline V gene lookup returns CDR1 SEHNR and CDR2 FQNEAQ (reference sequence). The CDR3 is CASTKNPTGEETQYF.

V is TRBV7-6 and J is TRBJ1-5; TCRdb's D call of TRBD1 is untestable without DNA. The CDR3 length is 15 residues. Germline assignment: CDR1 SGHVS and CDR2 FNYEAQ. The CDR3 region is CASSLAGTSNQPQHF.

The chain is built from TRBV5-1 and TRBJ2-7. This CDR3 has 14 residues. The germline CDR1 and CDR2 sequences are SGHRS and YFSETQ. CDR3 region: CASSLGLGTYEHYF.

This chain uses TRBV6-4 with TRBJ2-3. Germline lookup yields CDR1 MRHNA and CDR2 SNTAGT. The CDR3 loop spans 14 amino acids. The CDR3 region is CASSEGWSTDTQYF.

This chain uses TRBV7-9 with TRBJ1-1; TCRdb reports TRBD1, a call that lacks DNA to check it against. CDR1 SEHNR and CDR2 FQNEAQ come from the germline V gene (reference sequence). The CDR3 is 15 amino acids. The CDR3 loop reads CASSSGQGGNTEAFF.

The chain links TRBV6-5 to TRBJ2-3; TCRdb calls TRBD2, which cannot be checked without DNA. The CDR3 is made up of 16 amino acids. Germline lookup yields CDR1 MNHEY and CDR2 SVGAGI. The CDR3 here is CASSYSLVSSTDTQYF.

The CDR3 reads CASSLWAGGGNTGELFF. The chain carries TRBV7-2 and TRBJ2-2; the D gene TCRdb calls, TRBD1, cannot be checked with no DNA. There are 17 residues in the CDR3. CDR1 SGHTA and CDR2 FQGNSA come from the germline V gene.

The chain is built from TRBV12-3 or TRBV12-4 and TRBJ2-1; TCRdb reports TRBD1, a call that lacks DNA to check it against. The CDR3 is made up of 15 amino acids. The CDR3 loop reads CASSLAGGHYNEQFF.